This T cell receptor beta chain was recovered during a study of PD-1 blockade in classical Hodgkin lymphoma. Each patient experienced a relapse that followed autologous stem cell transplantation, and brentuximab vedotin exposure varied. The method was immunoSEQ multiplex PCR; TCRdb's version includes in-frame clones alone and lacks a portion of them. The sample shows some 64,000 clones, 70% to 90% of them seen only once. V lost 4 bases to trimming and J lost 5 bases, with 12 bases between them. This CDR3 contains 13 residues. CDR1 is MNHEY, CDR2 SVGAGI, per germline. This receptor was taken from a human donor with classical Hodgkin lymphoma. The V gene is TRBV6-5, the J gene TRBJ2-7; TRBD1 might be the D (6 bases). Sequencing was performed on peripheral blood mononuclear cells (PBMCs), taken at baseline. The DNA of the CDR3 is TGTGCCAGCAGTTTCACAGGGACAAACGAGCAGTACTTC. Translating it yields CASSFTGTNEQYF.